These 14 T cell receptor beta chains share one sample of origin, sequenced in a study of a mutant IDH1 vaccine in newly diagnosed glioma. No antigen has been assigned to these receptors. Sequenced by immunoSEQ multiplex PCR; TCRdb stores in-frame clones only, minus some. The sample yields roughly 34,000 clones, roughly 76% seen once. The time point denotes: week 5, during vaccination. A 20-mer mutant IDH1 peptide at 300 ug was injected subcutaneously with topical imiquimod. The sequences come from PBMCs, collected from a glioma patient whose treatment included an IDH1 peptide vaccine. All receptors come from a man in his forties or fifties with glioma.

This clone was detected only a few times. This chain joins TRBV19 and TRBJ2-5, with D uncertain. Between the trimmed V and J ends, which lost 9 bases and 5 bases, there was a span of 10 bases. The germline V gene encodes CDR1 LNHDA and CDR2 SQIVND (reference sequence). The CDR3 is made up of 11 amino acids. The CDR3 region is CASRQRETQYF. For the CDR3, the DNA is TGTGCCAGCAGACAAAGGGAGACCCAGTACTTC.

The J gene is TRBJ1-1, the V gene TRBV5-5; D gene uncertain. The CDR3 runs to 13 residues. Germline CDR1 is SGHKS and CDR2 is YYEKEE (reference sequence). V was clipped by 5 bases and J by 6 bases, with 14 bases between them. The CDR3 loop reads CASSQDPTAEAFF. DNA of the CDR3: TGTGCCAGCAGTCAGGACCCAACGGCTGAAGCTTTCTTT.

The chain combines TRBV7-2 with TRBJ2-7; 8 bases are shared with TRBD1. CDR1 and CDR2 (germline): SGHTA, FQGNSA. The CDR3 is made up of 14 amino acids. V trimming: 4 bases; J trimming: 3 bases; junction bases outside the gene matches: 5. Here the CDR3 DNA reads TGTGCCAGCAGCTCCGGGACAGGATACTACGAGCAGTACTTC. It encodes CASSSGTGYYEQYF.

This chain links TRBV5-1 with TRBJ2-2, with 10 positions matching TRBD2. The CDR3 extends over 17 amino acids. After removal of 4 bases from V and 0 bases from J, the junction contained 6 bases not matched to a gene. Per the germline V gene, CDR1 is SGHRS and CDR2 is YFSETQ. CDR3 DNA sequence: TGCGCCAGCAGCCTCTATACTAGCGGGACGAACACCGGGGAGCTGTTTTTT. This sequence encodes CASSLYTSGTNTGELFF. Combining the CDR3 with reference TRBV5-1 and TRBJ2-2 gives the whole variable domain KAGVTQTPRYLIKTRGQQVTLSCSPISGHRSVSWYQQTPGQGLQFLFEYFSETQRNKGNFPGRFSGRQFSNSRSEMNVSTLELGDSALYLCASSLYTSGTNTGELFFGEGSRLTVL.

The chain uses TRBV7-2 and TRBJ2-3; D possibly corresponds to TRBD1 (5 bases). The CDR3 is made up of 14 amino acids. The V gene's germline CDR1 is SGHTA and CDR2 FQGNSA. V gave up 5 bases and J gave up 6 bases, with 15 bases separating them. The CDR3 bases are TGTGCCAGCAGCGCCGAAGACAGTATGGATACGCAGTATTTT. It encodes CASSAEDSMDTQYF. The full variable domain, completed using reference TRBV7-2 and TRBJ2-3, is GAGVSQSPSNKVTEKGKDVELRCDPISGHTALYWYRQSLGQGLEFLIYFQGNSAPDKSGLPSDRFSAERTGGSVSTLTIQRTQQEDSAVYLCASSAEDSMDTQYFGPGTRLTVL.

The CDR3 DNA follows: TGTGCCAGCAGCTTGACGATTAACACTGAAGCTTTCTTT. Protein product: CASSLTINTEAFF. The gene calls are TRBV5-8 and TRBJ1-1; no clear D. Germline values: CDR1 SGHTS, CDR2 YDEGEE. The CDR3 loop spans 13 amino acids. V shed 1 base and J shed 2 bases, with 6 bases lying between them.

The chain couples TRBV5-4 to TRBJ2-5; 7 bases fit TRBD2. The CDR3 length is 15 residues. V lost 4 bases to trimming and J lost 3 bases; unmatched junction nucleotides: 9. The germline gives CDR1 SGHNT, CDR2 YYREEE (reference sequence). Written as DNA, the CDR3 is TGTGCCAGCAGCCCCACGACTAGCTTAAAAGAGACCCAGTACTTC. Protein: CASSPTTSLKETQYF.

The gene calls are TRBV11-3 and TRBJ2-5; unclear D gene. V was clipped by 0 bases and J by 4 bases, with 15 bases between them. This CDR3 has 16 amino acids. CDR1 and CDR2 from the germline V gene are SGHNT and YENEEA. CDR3 sequence reads: CASSLEGVGRGETQYF. The CDR3 DNA reads as TGTGCCAGCAGCTTAGAAGGAGTTGGAAGAGGAGAGACCCAGTACTTC. The full variable domain, in which reference TRBV11-3 and TRBJ2-5 provide the parts outside the CDR3, is EAGVVQSPRYKIIEKKQPVAFWCNPISGHNTLYWYLQNLGQGPELLIRYENEEAVDDSQLPKDRFSAERLKGVDSTLKIQPAELGDSAVYLCASSLEGVGRGETQYFGPGTRLLVL.

In nucleotides, the CDR3 is TGTGCCAGCAGCTTGAGGCGTGGGACCGCGAGCACAGATACGCAGTATTTT. Translation: CASSLRRGTASTDTQYF. The chain uses TRBV5-4 and TRBJ2-3; tentatively, D is TRBD1 or TRBD2 (5 bases each). The CDR3 covers 17 residues. V shed 1 base and J shed 0 bases, with 15 bases lying between them. Germline V CDR1 and CDR2: SGHNT, YYREEE (reference sequence).

This chain connects TRBV27 to TRBJ2-7, with TRBD1 matching 8 bases. The CDR3 covers 11 residues. CDR1 MNHEY and CDR2 SMNVEV come from the germline V gene (reference sequence). Germline trimming cut 8 bases from V and 3 bases from J; bases unmatched to any gene: 0. CDR3 DNA sequence: TGTGCCAGCGGGACAGGCTACGAGCAGTACTTC. This codes for CASGTGYEQYF.

This clone was found once. This chain uses TRBV6-6 with TRBJ2-1, with TRBD2 matching over 9 bases. This CDR3 comprises 12 residues. Unmatched junction bases numbered 2, after V lost 8 bases and J lost 6 bases. CDR1 and CDR2 from the germline V gene are MNHNY and SVGAGI (reference sequence). CDR3 protein: CASRREGNEQFF. In DNA form, the CDR3 reads TGTGCCAGCCGGCGGGAGGGCAATGAGCAGTTCTTC.

V usage is TRBV5-4 and J usage is TRBJ1-2; D ambiguous. Per germline, CDR1 SGHNT and CDR2 YYREEE (reference sequence). This CDR3 contains 13 residues. Between the trimmed V and J ends, which lost 4 bases and 8 bases, there was a span of 15 bases. CDR3 residues: CASSPEGIRGYTF. In nucleotides, the CDR3 is TGTGCCAGCAGCCCCGAGGGTATTCGGGGCTACACCTTC.

The rearrangement links TRBV20-1 to TRBJ2-4; D is undetermined. In germline, CDR1 is DFQATT, CDR2 SNEGSKA (reference sequence). The CDR3 loop spans 9 amino acids. CDR3 amino acids: CRVPGIQYF. CDR3 in DNA: TGCAGGGTCCCGGGCATTCAGTACTTC.

This clone showed up just once. This sequence joins TRBV5-1 and TRBJ1-1; tentatively, D is TRBD1 (5 bases). Trimming took off 2 bases at V and 5 bases at J, with 13 bases between the two ends. The V gene's germline CDR1 is SGHRS and CDR2 YFSETQ. The CDR3 sequence is 14 residues long. The DNA of the CDR3 is TGCGCCAGCAGCTTCGGGTCGGGGGGGACTGAAGCTTTCTTT. It translates to CASSFGSGGTEAFF.